The 11 T cell receptor beta chains in this list originate from one sample, sequenced in a study of response to subunit inactivated influenza vaccine. TCRdb re-called the RT-PCR reads through MiXCR, storing one row per CDR3 protein. There are roughly 570,000 distinct CDR3 sequences in the sample; about 14% occur only once, and 11% lies in the top ten. Sequencing used PBMCs from blood, obtained roughly 13 days after vaccination. All receptors derive from a man aged 45-60 years who received an inactivated influenza vaccine.

This clonotype was recorded a few times. The chain couples TRBV12-3 or TRBV12-4 to TRBJ2-1; 9 bases agree with TRBD2. V was clipped by 7 bases and J by 8 bases; unmatched bases: 12. The CDR3 consists of 15 residues. CDR3 in amino acids: CASIHTAGGPYEQFF. CDR3 sequence (DNA): TGTGCCAGCATTCATACGGCGGGGGGGCCCTATGAGCAGTTCTTC.

This clonotype was seen a handful of times. V and J are TRBV20-1 and TRBJ2-3, with D perhaps TRBD1 (5 bases). The CDR3 has 13 amino acids. Germline V gene data show CDR1 as DFQATT and CDR2 as SNEGSKA (reference sequence). V lost 3 bases to trimming and J lost 4 bases, with 11 bases between them. CDR3 bases: TGCAGTGCTAGTTCCAGGGCTGCAGATACGCAGTATTTT. Its protein product is CSASSRAADTQYF.

This chain uses TRBV11-2 with TRBJ2-2; D unresolved. The V and J ends lost 1 base and 5 bases respectively, with 8 bases between them. The germline V gene encodes CDR1 SGHAT and CDR2 FQNNGV. The CDR3 spans 14 residues. The CDR3 loop reads CASSLGYKTGELFF. The CDR3 bases are TGTGCCAGCAGCTTAGGCTATAAAACCGGGGAGCTGTTTTTT.

In this sample, this clonotype turned up many times. This sequence joins TRBV12-3 or TRBV12-4 and TRBJ2-4; D call uncertain. The CDR3 is made up of 13 amino acids. The V end was cut by 5 bases, the J end by 9 bases, with 14 bases between. The CDR3 spells CASSLDTDGIQYF. Here the CDR3 DNA reads TGTGCCAGCAGTCTCGACACGGATGGCATTCAGTACTTC.

The table lists this clonotype with a few counts. This rearrangement joins TRBV11-2 to TRBJ1-6, with D hard to call. Trimming removed 8 bases at V and 6 bases at J, with 11 bases between. CDR1 and CDR2 (germline): SGHAT, FQNNGV. The CDR3 length is 13 residues. The CDR3 sequence is CASGGSSNSPLHF. For the CDR3, the DNA is TGTGCCAGCGGAGGTAGTTCTAATTCACCCCTCCACTTT.

The rearrangement uses TRBV7-2 and TRBJ2-4; D possibly matches TRBD1 or TRBD2 (5 bases each). Germline values: CDR1 SGHTA, CDR2 FQGNSA. V shed 4 bases and J shed 0 bases, with 10 bases lying between them. This CDR3 region has 15 residues. The CDR3, as DNA: TGTGCCAGCAGCTCAGGGAGAGTAGCCAAAAACATTCAGTACTTC. Its translation is CASSSGRVAKNIQYF.

This clonotype has ten or more counts. This chain links TRBV7-2 with TRBJ2-2, with D uncertain. The CDR3 is made up of 17 amino acids. Trimming removed 0 bases from V and 0 bases from J, with 11 bases in between. Germline CDR1 SGHTA, CDR2 FQGNSA. CDR3 in DNA: TGTGCCAGCAGCTTAGCGCCGTTCTCCGCGAACACCGGGGAGCTGTTTTTT. Translation: CASSLAPFSANTGELFF.

A few counts support this clonotype. The CDR3 loop reads CSVYTIGELFF. DNA for the CDR3: TGCAGCGTTTATACGATCGGGGAGCTGTTTTTT. The chain joins TRBV29-1 to TRBJ2-2, with unresolved D. The CDR3 is 11 residues long. The V end lost 5 bases, the J end lost 7 bases, and 8 bases lay between the germline ends. Germline V lookup: CDR1 SQVTM, CDR2 ANQGSEA.

CDR3 nucleotides: TGCGCCAGCAGCCAAGAGTTCGGGGGACCGCAGAACACTGAAGCTTTCTTT. This encodes CASSQEFGGPQNTEAFF. The V call is TRBV4-3, the J call TRBJ1-1; possibly TRBD1 for D (5 bases). The V end was cut by 0 bases, the J end by 1 base, with 15 bases between. CDR3 length: 17 residues. Germline-derived CDR1 and CDR2 are LGHNA and YSLEER.

The rearrangement links TRBV13 to TRBJ2-7, with a possible D match to TRBD2 (5 bases). The CDR3 runs to 15 residues. The germline V gene has CDR1 PRHDT and CDR2 FYEKMQ (reference sequence). V lost 4 bases and J lost 0, with 13 bases in between. The DNA of the CDR3 is TGTGCCAGCAGCTCTGAGGGCGGCCCCTCCTACGAGCAGTACTTC. It translates to CASSSEGGPSYEQYF. Complete variable domain (other parts from reference TRBV13 and TRBJ2-7): AAGVIQSPRHLIKEKRETATLKCYPIPRHDTVYWYQQGPGQDPQFLISFYEKMQSDKGSIPDRFSAQQFSDYHSELNMSSLELGDSALYFCASSSEGGPSYEQYFGPGTRLTVT.

This clonotype was seen a handful of times. This sequence joins TRBV30 and TRBJ2-5; D might be TRBD1 (6 bases). Trimming stripped 2 bases from V and 3 bases from J, with 16 bases between. Germline V CDR1 and CDR2: GTSNPN, SVGIG (reference sequence). The CDR3 covers 15 residues. The CDR3 protein is CAWSPRGVTEETQYF. DNA of the CDR3: TGTGCCTGGAGTCCCAGGGGCGTGACCGAAGAGACCCAGTACTTC.